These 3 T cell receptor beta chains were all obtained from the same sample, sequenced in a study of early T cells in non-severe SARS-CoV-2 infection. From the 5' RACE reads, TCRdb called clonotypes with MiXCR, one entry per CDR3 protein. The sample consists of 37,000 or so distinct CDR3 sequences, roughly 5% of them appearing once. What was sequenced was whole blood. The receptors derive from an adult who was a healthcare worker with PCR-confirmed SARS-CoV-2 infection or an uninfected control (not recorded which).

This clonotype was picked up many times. For the CDR3, the DNA is TGCAGTGCTAGTATGCGTCCCAAGGGGACCGGGGAGCTGTTTTTT. This codes for CSASMRPKGTGELFF. This sequence joins TRBV20-1 and TRBJ2-2, with a weak D call TRBD1 (5 bases). CDR1 and CDR2 from the germline V gene are DFQATT and SNEGSKA (reference sequence). The length of the CDR3 is 15 residues. V lost 3 bases, J lost 5 bases, and 16 bases lay in between.

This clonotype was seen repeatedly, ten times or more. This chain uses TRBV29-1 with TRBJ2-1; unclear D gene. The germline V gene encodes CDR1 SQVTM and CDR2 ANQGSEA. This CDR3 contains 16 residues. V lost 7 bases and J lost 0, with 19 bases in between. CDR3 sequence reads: CSARSGGAFSYNEQFF. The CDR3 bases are TGCAGCGCACGGTCCGGCGGAGCCTTCTCCTACAATGAGCAGTTCTTC.

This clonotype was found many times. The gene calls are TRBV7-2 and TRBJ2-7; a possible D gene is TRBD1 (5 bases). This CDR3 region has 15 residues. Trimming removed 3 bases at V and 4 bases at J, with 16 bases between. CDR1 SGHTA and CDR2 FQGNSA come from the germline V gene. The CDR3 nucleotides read TGTGCCAGCAGCTTGAGAACTGGGGCGAGTTACGAGCAGTACTTC. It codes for CASSLRTGASYEQYF.